Listed below are T cell receptor beta chains from one sample, sequenced in a study of beta chain features in type 1 diabetes. Data came from immunoSEQ multiplex PCR; TCRdb stores just in-frame clones and leaves some out. The table lists 680,000 or so clones, about an eighth of them singletons. The source material was naive CD4+ T cells from blood. These receptors were collected from a man aged 18 to 30 with type 1 diabetes. Both conserved end residues are part of each CDR3.

V gene	J gene	CDR3 protein
TRBV18	TRBJ2-5	CASSTSREETQYF
TRBV18	TRBJ1-1	CASSPPGRGAEAFF
TRBV7-9	TRBJ2-1	CASNQLQGASNDNEQFF
TRBV4-1	TRBJ2-3	CASSQGSDRVTDTQYF
TRBV7-7	TRBJ2-1	CASSLASGANEQFF
TRBV4-2	TRBJ1-1	CASSQGQTGTEAFF
TRBV2	TRBJ1-1	CASSFYRDNPNTEAFF
TRBV28	TRBJ1-6	CASSTTGFPYNSPLHF
TRBV5-1	TRBJ2-4	CASSSGGVENIQYF
TRBV4-2	TRBJ1-1	CASSQDLSSWAFF
TRBV6-1	TRBJ1-2	CASSDPAIYYGYTF
TRBV28	TRBJ2-7	CASGRQYEQYF
TRBV6-6	TRBJ2-2	CASRWAGRNTGELFF
TRBV27	TRBJ1-5	CASSLVDGQPQHF
TRBV28	TRBJ2-2	CASLTPETGTTGELFF
TRBV10-1	TRBJ1-2	CASSPDRGTNYGYTF
TRBV7-2	TRBJ1-2	CASSLAGRQNYGYTF
TRBV25-1	TRBJ1-5	CASSGTGPNQPQHF
TRBV7-9	TRBJ2-5	CASTTEETQYF
TRBV27	TRBJ2-1	CASSLVRDKHNEQFF
TRBV7-9	TRBJ2-7	CASSLGGQRLDEQYF
TRBV30	TRBJ2-2	CAWSVRGKTSEKGTGELFF
TRBV6-5	TRBJ2-1	CASSYTPGPGEQFF
TRBV30	TRBJ2-7	CAWSQTIGGDYEQYF
TRBV4-1	TRBJ2-5	CASSQGPGASGGQETQYF
TRBV30	TRBJ1-5	CAWSVRPDQPQHF
TRBV6-1	TRBJ2-2	CASSAGTANTGELFF
TRBV9	TRBJ2-5	CASSREVGLEGQKTQYF
TRBV14	TRBJ2-1	CASSPWVGGSISNEQFF
TRBV5-1	TRBJ1-6	CASSLASAPGSPLHF
TRBV2	TRBJ2-1	CASSGTSGGFNEQFF
TRBV9	TRBJ1-1	CASSVGVTMNTEAFF
TRBV18	TRBJ1-5	CASSVVAGTNNQPQHF
TRBV18	TRBJ1-6	CASSPRRSSYNSPLHF
TRBV7-9	TRBJ2-1	CASSSSPIAAGEQFF
TRBV18	TRBJ2-7	CASSPGAREQYF
TRBV6-4	TRBJ1-2	CASSEEQSGAYGYTF
TRBV10-3	TRBJ1-1	CAISGQANTEAFF
TRBV7-2	TRBJ1-2	CASSGRIRVGYTF
TRBV9	TRBJ1-1	CASSAATGGKNTEAFF
TRBV7-9	TRBJ2-7	CASSLDGSYEQYF
TRBV29-1	TRBJ1-2	CSVSPGTGMNYGYTF
TRBV13	TRBJ1-1	CASSFRRNTEAFF
TRBV5-1	TRBJ2-1	CASSLDGSLNEQFF
TRBV23-1	TRBJ2-4	CASSQSGLAGTFQNIQYF
TRBV14	TRBJ2-7	CASSPSGQTYEQYF
TRBV7-6	TRBJ2-2	CASSPRVFTGELFF
TRBV6-1	TRBJ2-7	CASSSQGPAYEQYF
TRBV14	TRBJ1-2	CASSQGGPGGGVYGYTF
TRBV2	TRBJ1-5	CASMKGTPGNQPQHF
TRBV19	TRBJ2-2	CASSMGQGAWNTGELFF
TRBV27	TRBJ2-3	CASSLEGDTQYF
TRBV5-1	TRBJ2-5	CASSSGSETQYF
TRBV6-5	TRBJ1-1	CASSYSPGPNTEAFF
TRBV30	TRBJ2-3	CAWSLGGWGTDTQYF
TRBV7-9	TRBJ2-7	CASSPSSYEQYF
TRBV6-6	TRBJ2-7	CASSYSRGTHEQYF